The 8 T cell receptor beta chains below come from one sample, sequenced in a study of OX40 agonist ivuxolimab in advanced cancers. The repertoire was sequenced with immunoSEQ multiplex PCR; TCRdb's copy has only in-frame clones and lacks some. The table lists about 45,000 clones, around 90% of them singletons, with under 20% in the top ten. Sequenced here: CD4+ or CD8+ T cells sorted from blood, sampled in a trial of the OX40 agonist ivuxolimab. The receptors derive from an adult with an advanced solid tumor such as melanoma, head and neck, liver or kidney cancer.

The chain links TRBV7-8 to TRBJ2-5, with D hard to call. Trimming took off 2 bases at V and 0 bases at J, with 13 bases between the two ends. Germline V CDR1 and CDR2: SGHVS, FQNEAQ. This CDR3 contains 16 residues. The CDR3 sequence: CASSLFPSGNQETQYF. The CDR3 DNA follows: TGTGCCAGCAGCTTATTTCCCTCAGGAAACCAAGAGACCCAGTACTTC.

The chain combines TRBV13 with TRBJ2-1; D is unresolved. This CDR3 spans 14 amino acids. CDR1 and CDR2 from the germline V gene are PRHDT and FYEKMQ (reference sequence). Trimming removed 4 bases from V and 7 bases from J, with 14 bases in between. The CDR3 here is CASSSRSLPNEQFF. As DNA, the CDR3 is TGTGCCAGCAGCTCCAGGTCCCTCCCTAATGAGCAGTTCTTC.

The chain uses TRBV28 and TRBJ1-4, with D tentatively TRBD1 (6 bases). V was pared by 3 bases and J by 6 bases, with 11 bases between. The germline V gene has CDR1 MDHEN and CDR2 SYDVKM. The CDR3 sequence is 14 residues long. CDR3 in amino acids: CASSLTGGDEKLFF. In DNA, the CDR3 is TGTGCCAGCAGTTTGACAGGAGGAGATGAAAAACTGTTTTTT. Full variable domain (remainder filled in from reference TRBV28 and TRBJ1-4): DVKVTQSSRYLVKRTGEKVFLECVQDMDHENMFWYRQDPGLGLRLIYFSYDVKMKEKGDIPEGYSVSREKKERFSLILESASTNQTSMYLCASSLTGGDEKLFFGSGTQLSVL.

CDR3 sequence: CASSVGTRPTDTQYF. The CDR3 DNA is TGTGCCAGCAGCGTAGGGACTAGACCCACAGATACGCAGTATTTT. This chain uses TRBV9 with TRBJ2-3; 7 positions match TRBD2. V was clipped by 0 bases and J by 2 bases; unmatched bases: 3. CDR1 is SGDLS, CDR2 YYNGEE, per germline. The CDR3 loop spans 15 amino acids.

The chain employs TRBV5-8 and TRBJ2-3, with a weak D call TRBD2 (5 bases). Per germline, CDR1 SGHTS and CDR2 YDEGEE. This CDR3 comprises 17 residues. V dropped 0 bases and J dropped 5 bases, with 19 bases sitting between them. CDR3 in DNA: TGTGCCAGCAGCTTGGCCGTCTCAAGGCAAGAGGGAGATACGCAGTATTTT. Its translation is CASSLAVSRQEGDTQYF.

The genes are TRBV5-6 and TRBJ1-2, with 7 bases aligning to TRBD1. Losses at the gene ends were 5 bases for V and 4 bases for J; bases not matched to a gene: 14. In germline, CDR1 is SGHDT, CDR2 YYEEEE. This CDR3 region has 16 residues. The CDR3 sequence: CASSYGTDPILYGYTF. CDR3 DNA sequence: TGTGCCAGCAGTTACGGGACAGACCCAATCCTCTATGGCTACACCTTC. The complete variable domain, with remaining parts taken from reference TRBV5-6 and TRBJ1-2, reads DAGVTQSPTHLIKTRGQQVTLRCSPKSGHDTVSWYQQALGQGPQFIFQYYEEEERQRGNFPDRFSGHQFPNYSSELNVNALLLGDSALYLCASSYGTDPILYGYTFGSGTRLTVV.

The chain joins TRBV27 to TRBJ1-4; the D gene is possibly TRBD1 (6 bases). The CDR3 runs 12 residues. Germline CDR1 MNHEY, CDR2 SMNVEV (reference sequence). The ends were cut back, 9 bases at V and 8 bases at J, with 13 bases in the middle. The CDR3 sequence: CASGRGLEKLFF. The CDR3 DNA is TGTGCCAGTGGGAGGGGGTTAGAAAAACTGTTTTTT. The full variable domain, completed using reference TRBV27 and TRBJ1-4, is EAQVTQNPRYLITVTGKKLTVTCSQNMNHEYMSWYRQDPGLGLRQIYYSMNVEVTDKGDVPEGYKVSRKEKRNFPLILESPSPNQTSLYFCASGRGLEKLFFGSGTQLSVL.

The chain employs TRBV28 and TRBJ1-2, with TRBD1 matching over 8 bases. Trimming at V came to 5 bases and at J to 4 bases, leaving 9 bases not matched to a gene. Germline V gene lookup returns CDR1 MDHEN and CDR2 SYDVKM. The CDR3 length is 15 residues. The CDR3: CASSPRTGRSYGYTF. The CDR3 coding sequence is TGTGCCAGCAGTCCACGGACAGGGCGGTCCTATGGCTACACCTTC.